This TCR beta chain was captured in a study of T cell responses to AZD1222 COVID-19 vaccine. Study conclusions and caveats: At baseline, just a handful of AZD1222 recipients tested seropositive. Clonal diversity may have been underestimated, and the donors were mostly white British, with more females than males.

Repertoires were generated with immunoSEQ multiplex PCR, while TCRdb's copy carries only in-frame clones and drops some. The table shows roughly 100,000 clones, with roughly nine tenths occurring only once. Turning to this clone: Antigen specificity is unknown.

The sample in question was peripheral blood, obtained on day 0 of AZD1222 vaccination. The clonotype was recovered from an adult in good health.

In DNA, the CDR3 is TGTGCCAGCAGCCCCCGACTAGCGGGGGGGGGCCTCCAAGAGACCCAGTACTTC. Translation: CASSPRLAGGGLQETQYF. The rearrangement uses TRBV3-1 (or the pseudogene TRBV3-2) and TRBJ2-5, with 14 bases that match TRBD2. The CDR3 covers 18 residues. Germline CDR1 reads LGHDT; CDR2 reads YNNKEL (reference sequence). J lost 1 base, V lost 4 bases, and 8 bases had no gene match.